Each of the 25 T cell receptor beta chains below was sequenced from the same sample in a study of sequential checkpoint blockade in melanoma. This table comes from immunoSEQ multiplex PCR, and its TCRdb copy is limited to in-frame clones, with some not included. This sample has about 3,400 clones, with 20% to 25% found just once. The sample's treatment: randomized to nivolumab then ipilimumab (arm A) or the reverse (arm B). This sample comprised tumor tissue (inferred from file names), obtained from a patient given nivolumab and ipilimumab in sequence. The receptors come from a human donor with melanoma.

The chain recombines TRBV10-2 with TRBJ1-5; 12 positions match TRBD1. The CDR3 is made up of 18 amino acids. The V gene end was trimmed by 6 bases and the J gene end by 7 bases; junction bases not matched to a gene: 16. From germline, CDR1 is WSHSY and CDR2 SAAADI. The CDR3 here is CASSARDRGRGGGQPQHF. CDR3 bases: TGCGCCAGCAGCGCTCGGGACAGGGGGCGAGGGGGCGGACAGCCCCAGCATTTT.

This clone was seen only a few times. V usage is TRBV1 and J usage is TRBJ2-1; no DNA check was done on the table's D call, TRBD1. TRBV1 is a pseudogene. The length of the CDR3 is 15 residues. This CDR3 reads CASSQGTPTQWEQFF. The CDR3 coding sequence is TGCGCCAGCAGCCAAGGGACACCGACCCAGTGGGAGCAGTTCTTC.

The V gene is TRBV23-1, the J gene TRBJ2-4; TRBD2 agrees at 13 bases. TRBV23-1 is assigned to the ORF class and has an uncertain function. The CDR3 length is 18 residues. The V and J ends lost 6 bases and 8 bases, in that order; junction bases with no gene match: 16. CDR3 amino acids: CASSQTGLAGPLGDIQYF. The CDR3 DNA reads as TGCGCCAGCAGCCAAACGGGACTAGCGGGGCCTTTAGGGGACATTCAGTACTTC.

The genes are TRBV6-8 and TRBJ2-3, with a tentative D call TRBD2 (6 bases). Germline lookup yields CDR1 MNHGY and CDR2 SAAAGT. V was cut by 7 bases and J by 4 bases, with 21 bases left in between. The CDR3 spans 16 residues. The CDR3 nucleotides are TGTGCCAGCACCCGGCGGGGACCCCTGGGTCCAGATACGCAGTATTTT. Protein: CASTRRGPLGPDTQYF.

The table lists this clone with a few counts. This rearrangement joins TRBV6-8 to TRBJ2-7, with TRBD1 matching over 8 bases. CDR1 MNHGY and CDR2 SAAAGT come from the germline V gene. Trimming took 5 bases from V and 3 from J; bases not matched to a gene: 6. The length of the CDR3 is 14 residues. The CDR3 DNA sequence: TGTGCCAGCAGTCCGGGACAGGCGAACTACGAGCAGTACTTC. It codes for CASSPGQANYEQYF.

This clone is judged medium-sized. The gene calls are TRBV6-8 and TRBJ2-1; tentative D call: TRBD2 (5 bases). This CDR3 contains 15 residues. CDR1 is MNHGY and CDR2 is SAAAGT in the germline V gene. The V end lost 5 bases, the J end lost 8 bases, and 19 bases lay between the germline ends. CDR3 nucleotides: TGTGCCAGCAGTAGCGCCGGGGTAAGGGTCGATGAGCAGTTCTTC. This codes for CASSSAGVRVDEQFF.

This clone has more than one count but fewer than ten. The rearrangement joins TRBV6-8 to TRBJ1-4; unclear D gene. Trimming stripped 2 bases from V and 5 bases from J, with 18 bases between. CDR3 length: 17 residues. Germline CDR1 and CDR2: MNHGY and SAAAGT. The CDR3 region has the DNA TGTGCCAGCAGTTACGACTCCCTTGTGGGCACGAATGAAAAACTGTTTTTT. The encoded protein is CASSYDSLVGTNEKLFF.

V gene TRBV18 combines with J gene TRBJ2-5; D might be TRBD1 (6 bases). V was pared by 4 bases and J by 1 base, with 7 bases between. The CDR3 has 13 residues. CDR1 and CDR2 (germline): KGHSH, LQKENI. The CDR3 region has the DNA TGTGCCAGCTCACAGGACAGCCAAGAGACCCAGTACTTC. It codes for CASSQDSQETQYF.

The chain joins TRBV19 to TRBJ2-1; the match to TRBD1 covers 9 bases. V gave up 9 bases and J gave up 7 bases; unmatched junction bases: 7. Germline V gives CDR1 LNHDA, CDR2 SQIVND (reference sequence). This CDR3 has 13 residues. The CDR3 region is CASETGGINEQFF. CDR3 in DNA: TGTGCCAGCGAGACAGGGGGTATAAATGAGCAGTTCTTC.

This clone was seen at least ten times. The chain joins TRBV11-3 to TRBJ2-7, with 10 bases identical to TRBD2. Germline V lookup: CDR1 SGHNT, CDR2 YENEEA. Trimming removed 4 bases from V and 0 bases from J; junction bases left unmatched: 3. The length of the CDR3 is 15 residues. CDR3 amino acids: CASSSLAGVSYEQYF. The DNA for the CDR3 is TGTGCCAGCAGCTCCCTAGCGGGAGTCTCCTACGAGCAGTACTTC.

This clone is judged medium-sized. In nucleotides, the CDR3 is TGTGCCAGCAGCCAGGGCGTGGGGGGCAATCAGCCCCAGCATTTT. Amino acids: CASSQGVGGNQPQHF. The chain employs TRBV11-3 and TRBJ1-5, with D possibly matching TRBD1 (5 bases). The germline V and J ends were trimmed by 5 bases and 2 bases, with 13 bases remaining between them. CDR1 and CDR2 from the germline V gene are SGHNT and YENEEA. CDR3 size: 15 residues.

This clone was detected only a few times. CDR3 in DNA: TGTGCCAGCAGTTACACAGGACAGGTTAACACCGGGGAGCTGTTTTTT. It translates to CASSYTGQVNTGELFF. The V call is TRBV6-8, the J call TRBJ2-2, with 7 nucleotides matching TRBD1. The germline V gene has CDR1 MNHGY and CDR2 SAAAGT. The junction had 5 bases not matched to a gene; V was cut back by 2 bases and J by 2 bases. This CDR3 region has 16 residues.

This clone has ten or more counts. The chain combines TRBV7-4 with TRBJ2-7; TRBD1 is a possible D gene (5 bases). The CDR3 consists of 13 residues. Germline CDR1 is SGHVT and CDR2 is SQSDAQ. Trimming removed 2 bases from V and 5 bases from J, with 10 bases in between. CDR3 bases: TGTGCCAGCAGCTTACAGGGATCGGACGAGCAGTACTTC. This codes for CASSLQGSDEQYF.

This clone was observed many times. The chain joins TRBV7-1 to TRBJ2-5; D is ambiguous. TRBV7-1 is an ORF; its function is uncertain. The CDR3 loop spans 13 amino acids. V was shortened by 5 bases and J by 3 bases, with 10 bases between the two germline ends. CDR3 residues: CASSRSVEETQYF. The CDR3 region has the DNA TGTGCCAGCAGCCGGTCCGTTGAAGAGACCCAGTACTTC.

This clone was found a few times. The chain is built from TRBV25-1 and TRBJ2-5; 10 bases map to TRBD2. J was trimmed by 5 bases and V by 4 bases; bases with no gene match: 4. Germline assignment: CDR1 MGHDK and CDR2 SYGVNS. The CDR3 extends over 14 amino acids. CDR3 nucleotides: TGTGCCAGCAGTGCTAGCGGGAGACGTGAGACCCAGTACTTC. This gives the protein CASSASGRRETQYF. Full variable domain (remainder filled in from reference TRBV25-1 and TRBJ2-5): EADIYQTPRYLVIGTGKKITLECSQTMGHDKMYWYQQDPGMELHLIHYSYGVNSTEKGDLSSESTVSRIRTEHFPLTLESARPSHTSQYLCASSASGRRETQYFGPGTRLLVL.

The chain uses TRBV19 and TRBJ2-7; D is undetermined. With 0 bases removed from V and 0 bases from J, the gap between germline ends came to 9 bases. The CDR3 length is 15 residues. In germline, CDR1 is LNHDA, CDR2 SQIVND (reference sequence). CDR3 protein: CASSIELAASYEQYF. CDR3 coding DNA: TGTGCCAGTAGTATAGAACTCGCGGCCTCCTACGAGCAGTACTTC.

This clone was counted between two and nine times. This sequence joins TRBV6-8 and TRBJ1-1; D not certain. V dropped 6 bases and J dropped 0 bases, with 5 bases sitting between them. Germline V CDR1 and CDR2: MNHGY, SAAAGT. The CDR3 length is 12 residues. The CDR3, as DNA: TGTGCCAGCAGGGACGTGAACACTGAAGCTTTCTTT. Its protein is CASRDVNTEAFF.

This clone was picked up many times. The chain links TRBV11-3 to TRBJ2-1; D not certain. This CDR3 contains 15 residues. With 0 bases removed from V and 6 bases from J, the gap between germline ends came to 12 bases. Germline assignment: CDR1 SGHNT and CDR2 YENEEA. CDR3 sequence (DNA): TGTGCCAGCAGCTTAGAGGGAACTGGATCCAATGAGCAGTTCTTC. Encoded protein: CASSLEGTGSNEQFF.

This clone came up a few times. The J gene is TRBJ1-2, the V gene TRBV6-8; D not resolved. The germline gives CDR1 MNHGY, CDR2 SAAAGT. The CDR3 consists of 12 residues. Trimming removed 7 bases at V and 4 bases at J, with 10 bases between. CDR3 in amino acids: CASKQSVYGYTF. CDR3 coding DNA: TGTGCCAGCAAACAGAGTGTCTATGGCTACACCTTC.

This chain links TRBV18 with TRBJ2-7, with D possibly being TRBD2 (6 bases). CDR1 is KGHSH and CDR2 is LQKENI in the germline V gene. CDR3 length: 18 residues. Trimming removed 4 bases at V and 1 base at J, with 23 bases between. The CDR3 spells CASSLYFLGQEGSYEQYF. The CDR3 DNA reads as TGTGCCAGCTCACTATATTTTTTGGGTCAGGAGGGATCCTACGAGCAGTACTTC.

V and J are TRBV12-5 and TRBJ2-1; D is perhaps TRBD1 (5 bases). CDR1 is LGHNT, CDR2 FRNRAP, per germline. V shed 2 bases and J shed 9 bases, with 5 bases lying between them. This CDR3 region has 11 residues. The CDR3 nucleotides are TGTGCTAGTGGTTTGAGGGGTGAGCAGTTCTTC. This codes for CASGLRGEQFF.

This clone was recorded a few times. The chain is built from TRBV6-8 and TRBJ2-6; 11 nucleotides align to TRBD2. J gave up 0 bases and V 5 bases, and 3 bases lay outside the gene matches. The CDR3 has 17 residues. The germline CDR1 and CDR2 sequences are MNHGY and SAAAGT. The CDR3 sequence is CASSGTSGYSGANVLTF. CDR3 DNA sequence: TGTGCCAGCAGTGGGACTAGCGGTTACTCTGGGGCCAACGTCCTGACTTTC.

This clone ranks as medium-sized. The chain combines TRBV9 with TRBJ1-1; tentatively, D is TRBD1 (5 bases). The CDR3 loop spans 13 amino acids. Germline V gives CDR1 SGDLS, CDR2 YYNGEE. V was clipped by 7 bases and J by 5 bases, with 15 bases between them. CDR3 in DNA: TGTGCCAGCGGTTATTCGGGGGGAACTGAAGCTTTCTTT. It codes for CASGYSGGTEAFF.

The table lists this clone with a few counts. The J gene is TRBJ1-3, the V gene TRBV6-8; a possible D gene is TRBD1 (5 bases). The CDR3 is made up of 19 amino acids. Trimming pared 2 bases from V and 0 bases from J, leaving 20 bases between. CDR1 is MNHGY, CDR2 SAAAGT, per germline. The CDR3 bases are TGTGCCAGCAGTTACGGGGGGAGCGAGAAAAGCCGCTCTGGAAACACCATATATTTT. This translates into CASSYGGSEKSRSGNTIYF.

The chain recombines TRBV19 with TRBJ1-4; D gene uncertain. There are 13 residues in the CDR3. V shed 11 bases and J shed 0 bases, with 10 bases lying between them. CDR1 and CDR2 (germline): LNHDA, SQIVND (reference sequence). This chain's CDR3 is CAAMEATNEKLFF. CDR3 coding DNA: TGTGCCGCTATGGAAGCAACTAATGAAAAACTGTTTTTT.